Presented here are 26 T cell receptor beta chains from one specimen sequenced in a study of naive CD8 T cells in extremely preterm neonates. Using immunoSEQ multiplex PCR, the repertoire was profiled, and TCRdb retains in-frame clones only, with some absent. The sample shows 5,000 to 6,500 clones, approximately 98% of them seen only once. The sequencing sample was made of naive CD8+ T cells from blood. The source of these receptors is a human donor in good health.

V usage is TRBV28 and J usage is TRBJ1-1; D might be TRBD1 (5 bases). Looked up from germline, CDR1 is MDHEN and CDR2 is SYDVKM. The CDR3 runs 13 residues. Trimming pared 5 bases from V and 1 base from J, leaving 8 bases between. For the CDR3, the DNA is TGTGCCAGCAGTAGCACAGGGAACACTGAAGCTTTCTTT. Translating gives CASSSTGNTEAFF.

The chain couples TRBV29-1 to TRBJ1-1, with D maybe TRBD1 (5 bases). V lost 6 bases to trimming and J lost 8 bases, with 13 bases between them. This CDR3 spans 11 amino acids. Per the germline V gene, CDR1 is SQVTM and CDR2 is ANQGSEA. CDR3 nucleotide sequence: TGCAGCGTACTAGCGGGGCTGGAAGCTTTCTTT. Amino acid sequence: CSVLAGLEAFF. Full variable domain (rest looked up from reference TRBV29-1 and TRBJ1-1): SAVISQKPSRDICQRGTSLTIQCQVDSQVTMMFWYRQQPGQSLTLIATANQGSEATYESGFVIDKFPISRPNLTFSTLTVSNMSPEDSSIYLCSVLAGLEAFFGQGTRLTVV.

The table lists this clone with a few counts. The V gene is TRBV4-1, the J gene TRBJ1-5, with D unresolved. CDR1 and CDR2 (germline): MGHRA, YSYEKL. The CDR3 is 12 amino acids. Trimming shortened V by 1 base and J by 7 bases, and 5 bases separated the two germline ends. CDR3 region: CASSQGGQPQHF. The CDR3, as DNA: TGCGCCAGCAGCCAAGGCGGCCAGCCCCAGCATTTT.

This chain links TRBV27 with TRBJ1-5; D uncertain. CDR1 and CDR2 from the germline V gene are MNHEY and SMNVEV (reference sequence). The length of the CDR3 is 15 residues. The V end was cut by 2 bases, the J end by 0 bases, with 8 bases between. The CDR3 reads CASSLAVYSNQPQHF. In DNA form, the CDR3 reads TGTGCCAGCAGTTTAGCAGTTTATAGCAATCAGCCCCAGCATTTT.

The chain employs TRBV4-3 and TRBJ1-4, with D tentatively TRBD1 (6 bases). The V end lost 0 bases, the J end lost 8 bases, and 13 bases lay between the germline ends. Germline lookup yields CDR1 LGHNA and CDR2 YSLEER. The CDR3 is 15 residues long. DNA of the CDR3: TGCGCCAGCAGCCAAGATAGGCAGGGGTCGGAAAAACTGTTTTTT. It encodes CASSQDRQGSEKLFF.

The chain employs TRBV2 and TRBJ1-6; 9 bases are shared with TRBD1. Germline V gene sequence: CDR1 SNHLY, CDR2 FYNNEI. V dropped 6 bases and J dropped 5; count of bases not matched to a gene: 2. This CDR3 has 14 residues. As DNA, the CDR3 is TGTGCCAGCAGGGACAGGGGCGATAATTCACCCCTCCACTTT. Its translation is CASRDRGDNSPLHF.

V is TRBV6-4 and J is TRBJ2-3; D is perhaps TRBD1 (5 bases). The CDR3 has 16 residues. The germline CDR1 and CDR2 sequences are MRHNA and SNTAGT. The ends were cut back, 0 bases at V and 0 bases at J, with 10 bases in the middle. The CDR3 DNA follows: TGTGCCAGCAGTGACTCGTGGACACATAGCACAGATACGCAGTATTTT. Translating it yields CASSDSWTHSTDTQYF.

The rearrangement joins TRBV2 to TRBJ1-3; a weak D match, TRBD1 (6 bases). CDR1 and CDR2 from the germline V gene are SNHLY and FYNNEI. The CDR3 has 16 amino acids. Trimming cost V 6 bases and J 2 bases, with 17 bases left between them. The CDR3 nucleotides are TGTGCCAGCAGAGAGACAGGCACTCCCACTGGAAACACCATATATTTT. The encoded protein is CASRETGTPTGNTIYF. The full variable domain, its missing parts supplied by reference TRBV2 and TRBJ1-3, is EPEVTQTPSHQVTQMGQEVILRCVPISNHLYFYWYRQILGQKVEFLVSFYNNEISEKSEIFDDQFSVERPDGSNFTLKIRSTKLEDSAMYFCASRETGTPTGNTIYFGEGSWLTVV.

CDR3 sequence (DNA): TGTGCCAGCAGTGCCGAGGGTGTCCACCCAAAAGAGACCCAGTACTTC. This sequence encodes CASSAEGVHPKETQYF. V gene TRBV25-1 combines with J gene TRBJ2-5; perhaps TRBD2 as D (5 bases). V dropped 4 bases and J dropped 3 bases, with 18 bases sitting between them. This CDR3 contains 16 residues. The germline V gene has CDR1 MGHDK and CDR2 SYGVNS.

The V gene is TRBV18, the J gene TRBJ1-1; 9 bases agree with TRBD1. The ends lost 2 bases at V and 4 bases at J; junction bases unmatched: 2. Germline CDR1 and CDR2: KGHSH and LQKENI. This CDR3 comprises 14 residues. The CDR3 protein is CASSPTGGPTEAFF. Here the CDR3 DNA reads TGTGCCAGCTCACCAACAGGGGGCCCCACTGAAGCTTTCTTT.

As DNA, the CDR3 is TGTGCCAGCAGTTTAAGAGCTTACCTTTACTATAGCAATCAGCCCCAGCATTTT. Its translation: CASSLRAYLYYSNQPQHF. J is TRBJ1-5 and V is TRBV27; no definite D call. V lost 2 bases, J lost 0 bases, and 17 bases lay in between. The CDR3 extends over 18 amino acids. Per germline, CDR1 MNHEY and CDR2 SMNVEV (reference sequence).

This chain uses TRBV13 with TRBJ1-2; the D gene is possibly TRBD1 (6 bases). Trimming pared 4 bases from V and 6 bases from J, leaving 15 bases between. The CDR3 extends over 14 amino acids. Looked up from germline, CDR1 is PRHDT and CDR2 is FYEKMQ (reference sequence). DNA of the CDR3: TGTGCCAGCAGCTGGGACATTTCAAAGAATGGCTACACCTTC. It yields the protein CASSWDISKNGYTF.

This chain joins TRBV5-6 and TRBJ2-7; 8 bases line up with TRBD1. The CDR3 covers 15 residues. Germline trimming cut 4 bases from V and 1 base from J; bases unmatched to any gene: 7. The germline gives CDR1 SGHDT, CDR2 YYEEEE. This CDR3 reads CASSGVGQDSYEQYF. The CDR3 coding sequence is TGTGCCAGCAGCGGGGTGGGACAGGATTCCTACGAGCAGTACTTC.

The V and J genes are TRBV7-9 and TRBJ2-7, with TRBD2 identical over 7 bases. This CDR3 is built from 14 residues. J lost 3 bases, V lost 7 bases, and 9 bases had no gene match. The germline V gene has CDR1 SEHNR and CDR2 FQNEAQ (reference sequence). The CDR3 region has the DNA TGTGCCAGCATGGGGGAGGGAGGAATCTACGAGCAGTACTTC. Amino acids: CASMGEGGIYEQYF.

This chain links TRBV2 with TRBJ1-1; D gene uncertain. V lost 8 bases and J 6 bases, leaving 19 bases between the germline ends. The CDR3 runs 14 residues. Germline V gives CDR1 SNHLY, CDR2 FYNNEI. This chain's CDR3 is CASGPVEVASEAFF. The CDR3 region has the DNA TGTGCCAGCGGCCCAGTTGAGGTGGCTTCTGAAGCTTTCTTT. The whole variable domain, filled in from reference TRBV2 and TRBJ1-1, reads EPEVTQTPSHQVTQMGQEVILRCVPISNHLYFYWYRQILGQKVEFLVSFYNNEISEKSEIFDDQFSVERPDGSNFTLKIRSTKLEDSAMYFCASGPVEVASEAFFGQGTRLTVV.

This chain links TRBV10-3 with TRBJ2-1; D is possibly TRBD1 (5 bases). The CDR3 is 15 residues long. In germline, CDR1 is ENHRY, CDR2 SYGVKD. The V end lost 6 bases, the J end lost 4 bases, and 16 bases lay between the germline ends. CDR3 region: CAIRSTDTGYNEQFF. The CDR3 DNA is TGTGCCATCAGGTCGACAGACACCGGGTACAATGAGCAGTTCTTC.

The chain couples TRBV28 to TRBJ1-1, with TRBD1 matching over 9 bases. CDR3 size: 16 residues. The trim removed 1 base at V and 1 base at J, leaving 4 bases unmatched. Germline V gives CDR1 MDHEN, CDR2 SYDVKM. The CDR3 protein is CASSLLGQGQNTEAFF. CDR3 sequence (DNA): TGTGCCAGCAGTTTATTAGGACAGGGGCAGAACACTGAAGCTTTCTTT.

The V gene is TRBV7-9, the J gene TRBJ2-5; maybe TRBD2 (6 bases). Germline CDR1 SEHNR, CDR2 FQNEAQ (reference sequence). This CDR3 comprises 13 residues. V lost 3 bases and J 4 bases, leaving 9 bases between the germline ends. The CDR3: CASSFRDSETQYF. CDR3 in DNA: TGTGCCAGCAGCTTCAGGGACTCAGAGACCCAGTACTTC.

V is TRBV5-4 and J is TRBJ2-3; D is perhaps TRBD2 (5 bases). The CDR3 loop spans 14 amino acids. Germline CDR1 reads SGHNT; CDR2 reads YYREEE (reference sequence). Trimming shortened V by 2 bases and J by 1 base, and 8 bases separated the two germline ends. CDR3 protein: CASSFGLGTDTQYF. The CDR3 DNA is TGTGCCAGCAGCTTCGGACTCGGCACAGATACGCAGTATTTT.

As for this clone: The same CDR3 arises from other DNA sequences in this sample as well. The CDR3 coding sequence is TGTGCCAGCAGCGTAGTAAGCGGCACTGAAGCTTTCTTT. Its translation: CASSVVSGTEAFF. V gene TRBV9 combines with J gene TRBJ1-1; D gene uncertain. The CDR3 consists of 13 residues. CDR1 SGDLS and CDR2 YYNGEE come from the germline V gene. Trimming took off 0 bases at V and 4 bases at J, with 7 bases between the two ends.

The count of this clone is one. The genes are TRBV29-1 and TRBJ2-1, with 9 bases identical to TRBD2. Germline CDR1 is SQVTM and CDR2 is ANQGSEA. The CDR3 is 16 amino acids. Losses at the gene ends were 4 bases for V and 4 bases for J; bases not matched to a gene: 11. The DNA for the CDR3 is TGCAGCGTTGGGGGTTTAGCGGGGGTCGATTACAATGAGCAGTTCTTC. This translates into CSVGGLAGVDYNEQFF.

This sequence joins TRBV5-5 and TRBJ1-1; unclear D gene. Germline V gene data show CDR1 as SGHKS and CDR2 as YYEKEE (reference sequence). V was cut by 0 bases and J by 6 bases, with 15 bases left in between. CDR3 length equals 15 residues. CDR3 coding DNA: TGTGCCAGCAGCTTGGAAGACTCCGTATTCTCTGAAGCTTTCTTT. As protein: CASSLEDSVFSEAFF.

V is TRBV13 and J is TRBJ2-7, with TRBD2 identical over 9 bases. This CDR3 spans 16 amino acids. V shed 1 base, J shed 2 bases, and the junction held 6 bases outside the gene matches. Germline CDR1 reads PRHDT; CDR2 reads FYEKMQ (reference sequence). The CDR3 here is CASSLERSGSAYEQYF. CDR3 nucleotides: TGTGCCAGCAGCTTAGAGCGTAGCGGGAGCGCCTACGAGCAGTACTTC.

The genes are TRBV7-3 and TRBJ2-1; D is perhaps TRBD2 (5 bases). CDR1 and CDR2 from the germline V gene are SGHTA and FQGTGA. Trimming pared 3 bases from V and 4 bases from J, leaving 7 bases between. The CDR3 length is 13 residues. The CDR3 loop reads CASSFGLYNEQFF. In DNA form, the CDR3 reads TGTGCCAGCAGCTTTGGACTTTACAATGAGCAGTTCTTC.

CDR3 nucleotides: TGCGCCAGCAGCTTGGGGGACTCCTTAAACCCTTACGAGCAGTACTTC. Translating gives CASSLGDSLNPYEQYF. This sequence joins TRBV5-1 and TRBJ2-7; a weak D match, TRBD2 (6 bases). The ends were cut back, 0 bases at V and 4 bases at J, with 17 bases in the middle. Germline V gene data show CDR1 as SGHRS and CDR2 as YFSETQ. This CDR3 has 16 residues.

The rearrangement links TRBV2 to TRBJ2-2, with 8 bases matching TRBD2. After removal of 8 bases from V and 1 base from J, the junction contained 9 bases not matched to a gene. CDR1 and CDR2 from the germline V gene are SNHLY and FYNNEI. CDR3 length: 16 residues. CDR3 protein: CASGDVTSVNTGELFF. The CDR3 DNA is TGTGCCAGCGGAGATGTGACTAGCGTGAACACCGGGGAGCTGTTTTTT.